The clone carrying this T cell receptor beta chain was detected a few times. Its specificity is not known. The data are from a study of beta chain features in type 1 diabetes. Regarding the study as a whole: Reads derived from cDNA could over-represent cells showing high TCR expression.

Germline V gene lookup returns CDR1 LGHNA and CDR2 YSLEER. There are 15 residues in the CDR3. The V gene end was trimmed by 4 bases and the J gene end by 4 bases; junction bases not matched to a gene: 6. Since all of the isolated RNA was reverse transcribed, expressed TCRB transcripts were what got sequenced. Generated by immunoSEQ multiplex PCR, the TCRdb table keeps only in-frame clones and is missing some. The data hold approximately 330,000 clones, with 8% to 13% observed a single time. The chain couples TRBV4-3 to TRBJ1-5, with TRBD1 matching 8 bases. The sequencing input was naive CD4+ T cells from blood. This TCR was sampled from a young woman in good health. The DNA of the CDR3 is TGCGCCAGCAGCCTAGAACAGGGGGGAAATCAGCCCCAGCATTTT. Translated, it gives CASSLEQGGNQPQHF.